One and the same sample provided the 18 T cell receptor beta chains below, sequenced in a study of blood T cell repertoires in COVID-19. Profiled with immunoSEQ multiplex PCR; TCRdb holds only in-frame clones, not every one. The repertoire holds more than 200,000 clones, with nearly 90% as singletons. Sequenced sample: PBMCs or T cells enriched from blood (not recorded which). Receptors originate from a woman aged 25 to 39 with acute COVID-19.

The rearrangement links TRBV21-1 to TRBJ1-2; the table assigns TRBD1, which was not confirmed against the DNA. TRBV21-1 is deemed a pseudogene. The CDR3 consists of 17 residues. The CDR3 protein is CARQNETDPFRVYGYTF. CDR3 nucleotides: TGTGCCAGACAGAACGAGACAGATCCCTTCCGGGTATATGGCTACACCTTC.

This sequence joins TRBV4-1 and TRBJ1-1; 8 bases map to TRBD1. The CDR3 runs to 16 residues. Germline CDR1 reads MGHRA; CDR2 reads YSYEKL. V lost 2 bases and J lost 4; bases outside the gene matches: 9. The CDR3 nucleotides read TGCGCCAGCAGCCAAAGCGTTACCAGGGGGCCCACTGAAGCTTTCTTT. This sequence encodes CASSQSVTRGPTEAFF.

The gene calls are TRBV2 and TRBJ2-5, with TRBD2 matching 15 bases. CDR1 is SNHLY and CDR2 is FYNNEI in the germline V gene. V gave up 6 bases and J gave up 3 bases; unmatched junction bases: 2. The length of the CDR3 is 15 residues. The CDR3 DNA reads as TGTGCCAGCAGAAGGACTAGCGGGGGGGAAGAGACCCAGTACTTC. Its protein product is CASRRTSGGEETQYF.

The rearrangement joins TRBV9 to TRBJ2-1, with a tentative D call TRBD1 (5 bases). The V and J ends lost 3 bases and 6 bases respectively, with 16 bases between them. Germline V lookup: CDR1 SGDLS, CDR2 YYNGEE. The CDR3 has 15 amino acids. The CDR3 here is CASSGTGPSGNEQFF. DNA of the CDR3: TGTGCCAGCAGCGGAACAGGTCCATCCGGCAATGAGCAGTTCTTC.

This clone occurred once. CDR3 coding DNA: TGCGCCAGCAGCTCGGGAACAGGGGACTATGGCTACACCTTC. Translated, it gives CASSSGTGDYGYTF. The chain is built from TRBV5-1 and TRBJ1-2; TRBD1 matches 7 bases. CDR1 SGHRS and CDR2 YFSETQ come from the germline V gene. The CDR3 has 14 residues. The V and J ends lost 3 bases and 3 bases, in that order; junction bases with no gene match: 5.

This clone was found once. The V gene is TRBV5-1, the J gene TRBJ1-1, with D uncertain. Germline assignment: CDR1 SGHRS and CDR2 YFSETQ. Trimming took 4 bases from V and 1 from J, leaving 14 bases between them. The CDR3 has 15 residues. Here the CDR3 reads CASSQLDIKNTEAFF. The CDR3 DNA reads TGCGCCAGCAGCCAACTCGACATAAAGAACACTGAAGCTTTCTTT.

The count of this clone is one. The chain employs TRBV5-1 and TRBJ2-7; 7 nucleotides agree with TRBD1. The V segment lost 0 bases and the J segment 3 bases; nucleotides outside the gene matches: 6. Germline values: CDR1 SGHRS, CDR2 YFSETQ. CDR3 length: 15 amino acids. This CDR3 reads CASSLVGGAIYEQYF. CDR3 sequence (DNA): TGCGCCAGCAGCTTGGTAGGGGGCGCGATCTACGAGCAGTACTTC.

The chain couples TRBV6-5 to TRBJ1-6; 7 bases align to TRBD1. Germline CDR1 reads MNHEY; CDR2 reads SVGAGI. The J segment lost 9 bases and the V segment lost 7 bases, leaving 9 bases of the junction unmatched. The CDR3 has 14 amino acids. The CDR3 region has the DNA TGTGCCAGCACTCAAACAGGGGCCTCTTCACCCCTCCACTTT. This translates into CASTQTGASSPLHF.

V is TRBV7-2 and J is TRBJ1-2; 7 bases map to TRBD1. The CDR3 runs 14 residues. Germline trimming cut 1 base from V and 4 bases from J; bases unmatched to any gene: 3. Looked up from germline, CDR1 is SGHTA and CDR2 is FQGNSA. CDR3 sequence reads: CASSLVEGAYGYTF. The CDR3 bases are TGTGCCAGCAGCTTAGTGGAGGGGGCCTATGGCTACACCTTC.

The genes are TRBV19 and TRBJ2-1, with 10 bases aligning to TRBD1. With 4 bases clipped from V and 7 bases from J, the junction kept 7 bases outside the gene matches. The CDR3 totals 15 residues. Germline assignment: CDR1 LNHDA and CDR2 SQIVND (reference sequence). The CDR3 DNA follows: TGTGCCAGTAGTAACCGACAGGGGGCTACTAATGAGCAGTTCTTC. It codes for CASSNRQGATNEQFF.

The chain carries TRBV6-5 and TRBJ1-6; D uncertain. With 8 bases removed from V and 14 bases from J, the gap between germline ends came to 10 bases. CDR3 length equals 10 residues. In germline, CDR1 is MNHEY, CDR2 SVGAGI. The CDR3 spells CASGVEALHF. In DNA, the CDR3 is TGTGCCAGCGGGGTGGAGGCCCTCCACTTT.

Only one count was recorded for this clone. The chain couples TRBV3-1 (or the pseudogene TRBV3-2) to TRBJ1-6, with no clear D. The CDR3 runs 13 residues. CDR1 and CDR2 (germline): LGHDT, YNNKEL (reference sequence). V dropped 5 bases and J dropped 10 bases, with 12 bases sitting between them. CDR3 residues: CASSSGRVSPLHF. For the CDR3, the DNA is TGTGCCAGCAGCTCCGGGAGGGTCTCACCCCTCCACTTT.

The V and J genes are TRBV7-8 and TRBJ2-5; 8 positions match TRBD1. With 3 bases clipped from V and 4 bases from J, the junction kept 4 bases outside the gene matches. This CDR3 is 14 amino acids long. Germline-derived CDR1 and CDR2 are SGHVS and FQNEAQ. The CDR3 here is CASSFNGQGETQYF. Written as DNA, the CDR3 is TGTGCCAGCAGCTTTAATGGACAGGGAGAGACCCAGTACTTC.

The rearrangement joins TRBV4-3 to TRBJ2-4; 9 nucleotides agree with TRBD1. Unmatched junction bases numbered 11, after V lost 2 bases and J lost 3 bases. Germline CDR1 reads LGHNA; CDR2 reads YSLEER. The CDR3 loop spans 18 amino acids. The CDR3: CASSQTVTGGFLKNIQYF. The CDR3, as DNA: TGCGCCAGCAGCCAAACGGTAACAGGGGGCTTCCTCAAAAACATTCAGTACTTC.

The chain carries TRBV19 and TRBJ2-7, with D possibly TRBD2 on 6 matching bases. Trimming cost V 4 bases and J 2 bases, with 18 bases left between them. CDR1 and CDR2 (germline): LNHDA, SQIVND (reference sequence). This CDR3 has 16 amino acids. This CDR3 is CASSSKTSSFTYEQYF. CDR3 nucleotide sequence: TGTGCCAGTAGTAGTAAGACTAGTTCTTTCACCTACGAGCAGTACTTC.

This chain links TRBV5-1 with TRBJ2-1; 7 bases match TRBD2. J lost 7 bases, V lost 0 bases, and 7 bases had no gene match. The CDR3 runs to 15 residues. From germline, CDR1 is SGHRS and CDR2 YFSETQ. The CDR3 DNA is TGCGCCAGCAGCTTGGACAGCGGGGCGGGGAATGAGCAGTTCTTC. Translation: CASSLDSGAGNEQFF.

The chain couples TRBV6-5 to TRBJ1-2, with 8 nucleotides matching TRBD1. The germline gives CDR1 MNHEY, CDR2 SVGAGI. V trimming: 5 bases; J trimming: 3 bases; junction bases outside the gene matches: 5. This CDR3 has 14 residues. As DNA, the CDR3 is TGTGCCAGCAGTCCTCCAGGGGGCGACTATGGCTACACCTTC. It translates to CASSPPGGDYGYTF.

This chain uses TRBV19 with TRBJ1-4, with 9 bases fitting TRBD1. The length of the CDR3 is 15 residues. Germline assignment: CDR1 LNHDA and CDR2 SQIVND (reference sequence). J lost 7 bases, V lost 7 bases, and 10 bases had no gene match. CDR3 coding DNA: TGTGCCAGTAACCCACAGGGGGCTCCTGTTGAAAAACTGTTTTTT. This translates into CASNPQGAPVEKLFF.